These 4 T cell receptor beta chains came from one sample sequenced in a study of blood T cell repertoires in COVID-19 (dated by TCRdb to 2018 to 2021). The receptor library was made with the immunoSEQ multiplex PCR assay. Here the immuneACCESS table is served through TCRdb, limited to in-frame sequences with V and J called. Missing clones are a known gap in these copies; in checked studies unresolved V genes cover under half, and the rest lacks a known reason. Recorded for this sample are 100,000 to 150,000 clones; approximately 80% of them occurred a single time. Roughly 10% of the sample is in the top ten clones. Sequencing was carried out using peripheral blood. All receptors come from a man in his forties with active or convalescent COVID-19.

The chain combines TRBV7-3 with TRBJ2-2, with 9 bases lining up with TRBD2. V lost 3 bases to trimming and J lost 8 bases; unmatched junction nucleotides: 7. This CDR3 region has 15 residues. CDR1 is SGHTA, CDR2 FQGTGA, per germline. The CDR3 spells CASSLSGTSLGELFF. The CDR3 region has the DNA TGTGCCAGCAGCTTGTCCGGGACTAGCCTAGGGGAGCTGTTTTTT.

The genes are TRBV2 and TRBJ2-3, with D possibly being TRBD2 (5 bases). The V gene's germline CDR1 is SNHLY and CDR2 FYNNEI. Trimming removed 10 bases at V and 0 bases at J, with 11 bases between. This CDR3 is 13 amino acids long. The CDR3 sequence: CAMELASTDTQYF. CDR3 in DNA: TGTGCCATGGAGCTAGCCAGCACAGATACGCAGTATTTT.

The chain recombines TRBV5-4 with TRBJ1-1, with D possibly TRBD1 on 5 matching bases. CDR1 is SGHNT, CDR2 YYREEE, per germline (reference sequence). This CDR3 contains 16 residues. V lost 4 bases to trimming and J lost 1 base, with 17 bases between them. The CDR3 protein is CASSTPGSLENTEAFF. In nucleotides, the CDR3 is TGTGCCAGCAGCACGCCAGGGTCCCTGGAGAACACTGAAGCTTTCTTT. Drawing the rest from reference TRBV5-4 and TRBJ1-1, the complete variable domain is ETGVTQSPTHLIKTRGQQVTLRCSSQSGHNTVSWYQQALGQGPQFIFQYYREEENGRGNFPPRFSGLQFPNYSSELNVNALELDDSALYLCASSTPGSLENTEAFFGQGTRLTVV.

The CDR3 here is CASSWGGRSNSGANVLTF. The CDR3 coding sequence is TGTGCCAGCAGTTGGGGAGGGAGGAGTAACTCTGGGGCCAACGTCCTGACTTTC. This rearrangement joins TRBV27 to TRBJ2-6, with TRBD2 matching 7 bases. Germline V gene data show CDR1 as MNHEY and CDR2 as SMNVEV (reference sequence). V shed 4 bases, J shed 0 bases, and the junction held 9 bases outside the gene matches. The CDR3 covers 18 residues.